The 27 T cell receptor beta chains below all came from one sample that was sequenced in a study of T cells in Graves' hyperthyroidism and ophthalmopathy. What was amplified from RNA transcripts were TCR beta CDR3 regions. TCR CDR3 underwent first-round RT-PCR with the HTBI primer set. MiXCR was run by TCRdb on the multiplex PCR reads, yielding one entry per CDR3 protein. The sample carries 550,000 to 700,000 distinct CDR3 sequences, roughly 15% recorded once. The sample was blood. These receptors were obtained from a middle-aged woman with Graves' ophthalmopathy.

This clonotype came up many times. The CDR3 DNA reads as TGTGCTAGTGGCTCCGGGACAGGGGACACCGGGGAGCTGTTTTTT. It specifies CASGSGTGDTGELFF. The rearrangement joins TRBV12-5 to TRBJ2-2; 10 bases agree with TRBD1. This CDR3 has 15 amino acids. V was clipped by 6 bases and J by 3 bases; unmatched bases: 4. Per germline, CDR1 LGHNT and CDR2 FRNRAP.

This clonotype was observed at least ten times. The chain couples TRBV6-5 to TRBJ1-2; D unclear. Germline lookup yields CDR1 MNHEY and CDR2 SVGAGI. This CDR3 has 13 residues. Trimming pared 5 bases from V and 2 bases from J, leaving 9 bases between. The CDR3: CASSTRRNYGYTF. For the CDR3, the DNA is TGTGCCAGCAGTACCCGACGGAACTATGGCTACACCTTC.

The genes are TRBV6-5 and TRBJ1-1; the D is unclear. The CDR3 spans 14 residues. Trimming cost V 6 bases and J 2 bases, with 13 bases left between them. Germline CDR1 reads MNHEY; CDR2 reads SVGAGI. CDR3 region: CASSLKQINTEAFF. The CDR3 DNA reads as TGTGCCAGCAGCCTTAAACAGATAAACACTGAAGCTTTCTTT.

This clonotype was seen repeatedly, ten times or more. The V and J genes are TRBV6-1 and TRBJ2-5; TRBD1 might be the D (5 bases). Trimming took off 4 bases at V and 3 bases at J, with 9 bases between the two ends. The CDR3 is made up of 13 amino acids. Germline V CDR1 and CDR2: MNHNS, SASEGT. The CDR3, as DNA: TGTGCCAGCAGTGCCCAGGGAAAAGAGACCCAGTACTTC. The encoded protein is CASSAQGKETQYF.

In this sample, this clonotype turned up many times. V usage is TRBV7-9 and J usage is TRBJ2-7; D tentatively fits TRBD1 or TRBD2 (5 bases each). The CDR3 extends over 15 amino acids. The V end lost 3 bases, the J end lost 2 bases, and 14 bases lay between the germline ends. Germline V gene data show CDR1 as SEHNR and CDR2 as FQNEAQ (reference sequence). The CDR3 nucleotides are TGTGCCAGCAGCTTCGCCCGGGGCGATCCCTACGAGCAGTACTTC. Residues: CASSFARGDPYEQYF.

This clonotype was recorded at least ten times. This sequence joins TRBV7-8 and TRBJ2-5, with TRBD1 matching 9 bases. The V gene's germline CDR1 is SGHVS and CDR2 FQNEAQ. The CDR3 length is 15 residues. V lost 4 bases and J lost 3; bases outside the gene matches: 6. CDR3 DNA: TGTGCCAGCAGCTCTCTTTGGACAGGGGAAGAGACCCAGTACTTC. Protein sequence: CASSSLWTGEETQYF.

This clonotype was detected only a few times. The rearrangement uses TRBV30 and TRBJ2-7; TRBD2 agrees at 9 bases. Germline V CDR1 and CDR2: GTSNPN, SVGIG (reference sequence). The trim removed 5 bases at V and 7 bases at J, leaving 6 bases unmatched. The CDR3 contains 12 residues. CDR3 nucleotides: TGTGCCTGGTCCGGACTAGCGCGTGAGCAGTACTTC. Amino acids: CAWSGLAREQYF.

This clonotype was seen ten or more times. The genes are TRBV20-1 and TRBJ2-5; D gene ambiguous. The CDR3 runs to 12 residues. The germline CDR1 and CDR2 sequences are DFQATT and SNEGSKA (reference sequence). Trimming took 3 bases from V and 2 from J, leaving 7 bases between them. CDR3 sequence reads: CSARWQQETQYF. In DNA form, the CDR3 reads TGCAGTGCTAGGTGGCAGCAAGAGACCCAGTACTTC.

This clonotype was recorded at least ten times. The chain joins TRBV27 to TRBJ1-6; maybe TRBD1 (5 bases). CDR1 and CDR2 (germline): MNHEY, SMNVEV (reference sequence). The CDR3 extends over 15 amino acids. Between the trimmed V and J ends, which lost 6 bases and 10 bases, there was a span of 19 bases. CDR3 bases: TGTGCCAGCAGCAATCGAGGGGTTGGACACTCACCCCTCCACTTT. Its translation is CASSNRGVGHSPLHF.

The gene calls are TRBV30 and TRBJ1-5; D is ambiguous. Trimming took off 1 base at V and 0 bases at J, with 4 bases between the two ends. The CDR3 spans 13 residues. Per germline, CDR1 GTSNPN and CDR2 SVGIG (reference sequence). The CDR3 reads CAWSENSNQPQHF. The CDR3 coding sequence is TGTGCCTGGAGTGAGAATAGCAATCAGCCCCAGCATTTT.

This clonotype was observed a handful of times. The CDR3 spells CAWRAGGSGQQYF. CDR3 nucleotides: TGTGCCTGGAGGGCGGGGGGTTCGGGTCAGCAGTACTTC. The chain employs TRBV30 and TRBJ2-7; 8 bases fit TRBD2. V lost 3 bases, J lost 8 bases, and 9 bases stayed unmatched. This CDR3 has 13 residues. Germline V gene data show CDR1 as GTSNPN and CDR2 as SVGIG (reference sequence).

Only a few counts were recorded for this clonotype. This chain uses TRBV10-3 with TRBJ2-2; TRBD1 aligns across 7 bases. CDR1 and CDR2 from the germline V gene are ENHRY and SYGVKD. The CDR3 covers 17 residues. V was clipped by 3 bases and J by 0 bases; unmatched bases: 7. The DNA of the CDR3 is TGTGCCATCAGTGACCGGACAGGAGCCGCGAACACCGGGGAGCTGTTTTTT. Protein: CAISDRTGAANTGELFF.

This clonotype was seen many times. V usage is TRBV6-2 or TRBV6-3 and J usage is TRBJ2-7, with D perhaps matching TRBD1 or TRBD2 (6 bases each). The V end lost 6 bases, the J end lost 12 bases, and 21 bases lay between the germline ends. CDR3 size: 13 residues. Germline loops: CDR1 MNHEY, CDR2 SVGEGT. The CDR3 region has the DNA TGTGCCAGCAGCCCATCGGACGACGGGGGCCGGTACTTC. It is translated as CASSPSDDGGRYF.

This chain connects TRBV10-3 to TRBJ1-1, with D possibly TRBD1 on 5 matching bases. Per the germline V gene, CDR1 is ENHRY and CDR2 is SYGVKD. V was trimmed by 1 base and J by 0 bases, leaving 18 bases between them. The CDR3 sequence is 18 residues long. CDR3 region: CAISEFTGALPMNTEAFF. The CDR3 DNA reads as TGTGCCATCAGTGAGTTTACCGGGGCCCTCCCCATGAACACTGAAGCTTTCTTT.

This clonotype was counted many times. The J gene is TRBJ1-5, the V gene TRBV6-1; the D is unclear. The CDR3 consists of 15 residues. V was shortened by 6 bases and J by 2 bases, with 14 bases between the two germline ends. Per germline, CDR1 MNHNS and CDR2 SASEGT. CDR3 DNA: TGTGCCAGCAGGCCGGACGGGCAGGGCAATCAGCCCCAGCATTTT. Encoded protein: CASRPDGQGNQPQHF.

This clonotype has at least ten counts. The CDR3 protein is CASSFTYLNDRGPQPQHF. The CDR3 nucleotides read TGTGCCAGCAGCTTCACCTACCTAAACGACAGGGGGCCTCAGCCCCAGCATTTT. The chain carries TRBV11-1 and TRBJ1-5; 10 nucleotides agree with TRBD1. The ends lost 3 bases at V and 6 bases at J; junction bases unmatched: 14. The CDR3 consists of 18 residues. Germline CDR1 and CDR2: SGHAT and FQDESV (reference sequence).

This clonotype occurred many times. The chain joins TRBV5-1 to TRBJ1-1, with TRBD1 as a possible D gene (5 bases). This CDR3 contains 14 residues. The germline V and J ends were trimmed by 0 bases and 3 bases, with 9 bases remaining between them. Germline assignment: CDR1 SGHRS and CDR2 YFSETQ. The CDR3 here is CASSLGGAHTEAFF. The CDR3 DNA sequence: TGCGCCAGCAGCTTGGGTGGGGCTCACACTGAAGCTTTCTTT.

This clonotype was detected ten times or more. The V call is TRBV20-1, the J call TRBJ1-1; unclear D gene. The CDR3 covers 12 residues. V lost 2 bases to trimming and J lost 2 bases, with 6 bases between them. CDR1 is DFQATT and CDR2 is SNEGSKA in the germline V gene (reference sequence). The CDR3: CSARSRNTEAFF. The CDR3 bases are TGCAGTGCTAGAAGTCGAAACACTGAAGCTTTCTTT.

At least ten counts were recorded for this clonotype. The chain has TRBV2 and TRBJ2-7; tentative D call: TRBD2 (5 bases). The CDR3 spans 13 residues. CDR1 and CDR2 (germline): SNHLY, FYNNEI. Trimming stripped 1 base from V and 7 bases from J, with 11 bases between. The CDR3 nucleotides read TGTGCCAGCAGTGAAGGGCCTACGGGAGAGCAGTACTTC. Translating gives CASSEGPTGEQYF.

V usage is TRBV6-1 and J usage is TRBJ2-4; 8 bases align to TRBD2. This CDR3 is 16 amino acids long. CDR1 and CDR2 from the germline V gene are MNHNS and SASEGT. The trim removed 0 bases at V and 0 bases at J, leaving 1 base unmatched. The CDR3 loop is CASSEAGGGAKNIQYF. The CDR3 nucleotides are TGTGCCAGCAGTGAAGCCGGGGGGGGAGCCAAAAACATTCAGTACTTC.

The table lists this clonotype with many counts. V and J are TRBV28 and TRBJ2-5; D is possibly TRBD2 (5 bases). The CDR3 runs 13 residues. The V end lost 6 bases, the J end lost 4 bases, and 12 bases lay between the germline ends. Germline values: CDR1 MDHEN, CDR2 SYDVKM. This CDR3 is CASSPGVAETQYF. The CDR3 DNA reads as TGTGCCAGCAGCCCCGGGGTAGCAGAGACCCAGTACTTC.

This clonotype was seen many times. The J gene is TRBJ1-3, the V gene TRBV24-1; a possible D gene is TRBD1 (5 bases). This CDR3 has 17 amino acids. The germline V and J ends were trimmed by 1 base and 2 bases, with 14 bases remaining between them. Germline-derived CDR1 and CDR2 are KGHDR and SFDVKD. The CDR3 loop is CATSDFPGGRTGNTIYF. CDR3 nucleotides: TGTGCCACCAGTGATTTTCCGGGGGGAAGGACTGGAAACACCATATATTTT.

The table lists this clonotype with many counts. The CDR3 is CSARPDYEQYF. The DNA for the CDR3 is TGCAGTGCTAGACCAGACTACGAGCAGTACTTC. The chain joins TRBV20-1 to TRBJ2-7; D gene unclear. Germline loops: CDR1 DFQATT, CDR2 SNEGSKA (reference sequence). The CDR3 has 11 amino acids. Trimming pared 2 bases from V and 3 bases from J, leaving 5 bases between.

This clonotype occurred a few times. The rearrangement links TRBV20-1 to TRBJ1-1; D not resolved. The V gene's germline CDR1 is DFQATT and CDR2 SNEGSKA (reference sequence). Trimming pared 3 bases from V and 1 base from J, leaving 15 bases between. This CDR3 is built from 15 residues. The CDR3 loop reads CSASRRGHPNTEAFF. The CDR3, as DNA: TGCAGTGCTAGTAGGAGAGGGCACCCGAACACTGAAGCTTTCTTT.

There are many counts of this clonotype. The chain joins TRBV6-5 to TRBJ1-1; perhaps TRBD1 as D (5 bases). This CDR3 is built from 16 residues. The V gene's germline CDR1 is MNHEY and CDR2 SVGAGI. The V gene lost 2 bases and the J gene lost 4 bases, with 17 bases spanning the gap. DNA of the CDR3: TGTGCCAGCAGTTACCGCTCCGGGACTAAAGGCACTGAAGCTTTCTTT. Translating gives CASSYRSGTKGTEAFF.

This clonotype was counted many times. V usage is TRBV27 and J usage is TRBJ1-1; D is unresolved. Germline V gives CDR1 MNHEY, CDR2 SMNVEV (reference sequence). The CDR3 spans 13 residues. With 0 bases removed from V and 4 bases from J, the gap between germline ends came to 6 bases. The CDR3 region is CASSLSIVTEAFF. The CDR3 bases are TGTGCCAGCAGTTTATCGATCGTCACTGAAGCTTTCTTT.

The V and J genes are TRBV11-3 and TRBJ2-2; 7 bases fit TRBD2. Looked up from germline, CDR1 is SGHNT and CDR2 is YENEEA. Trimming took 3 bases from V and 2 from J; bases not matched to a gene: 6. The CDR3 is made up of 16 amino acids. CDR3: CASSFPAGQNTGELFF. For the CDR3, the DNA is TGTGCCAGCAGCTTCCCAGCGGGGCAAAACACCGGGGAGCTGTTTTTT.